Below are 2 T cell receptor beta chains sequenced from a single sample in a study of T cell responses to AZD1222 COVID-19 vaccine. Profiled with immunoSEQ multiplex PCR; TCRdb holds only in-frame clones, not every one. This table holds 80,000 to 90,000 clones, over 85% found once. The input for sequencing was peripheral blood, taken on day 0 of AZD1222 vaccination. These receptors came from an adult in good health.

This chain links TRBV27 with TRBJ1-6; TRBD1 matches at 7 bases. Trimming at V came to 3 bases and at J to 11 bases, leaving 7 bases not matched to a gene. CDR3 length equals 14 residues. The germline CDR1 and CDR2 sequences are MNHEY and SMNVEV (reference sequence). The CDR3 DNA follows: TGTGCCAGCAGTTTTGACAGGGAAGAACCACCCCTCCACTTT. Translating gives CASSFDREEPPLHF.

The chain combines TRBV7-2 with TRBJ1-4; D is perhaps TRBD1 (5 bases). The CDR3 is 13 amino acids. Germline CDR1 is SGHTA and CDR2 is FQGNSA. V was trimmed by 1 base and J by 8 bases, leaving 8 bases between them. Written as DNA, the CDR3 is TGTGCCAGCAGCTTAGAGGGGTTGGAAAAACTGTTTTTT. It is translated as CASSLEGLEKLFF.